The entry that follows covers one T cell receptor beta chain sequence. Its antigen remains unidentified. Per the germline V gene, CDR1 is ENHRY and CDR2 is SYGVKD. The CDR3 extends over 15 amino acids. V lost 0 bases, J lost 5 bases, and 11 bases lay in between. This record belongs to a study of T cell responses to AZD1222 COVID-19 vaccine. Background on the study: Second-dose intervals near 4 or 12 weeks were combined.

Study-wide points: Rises in breadth and depth of Spike-specific TCRs came after two AZD1222 doses. Repertoires in all cases were sampled only once the peak T cell response had passed. Among the donors, most were white British and more were female, and clonal diversity was possibly underestimated.

TCRdb's copy holds only in-frame clones and misses some; the assay was immunoSEQ multiplex PCR. The sample holds about 140,000 clones, about 92% seen once. The source material was peripheral blood, sampled on day 0 of AZD1222 vaccination. The chain has TRBV10-3 and TRBJ2-1; D remains unclear. This clonotype originated in an adult in good health. The CDR3 loop is CAISESMYGNNEQFF. For the CDR3, the DNA is TGTGCCATCAGTGAGTCCATGTACGGAAACAATGAGCAGTTCTTC.